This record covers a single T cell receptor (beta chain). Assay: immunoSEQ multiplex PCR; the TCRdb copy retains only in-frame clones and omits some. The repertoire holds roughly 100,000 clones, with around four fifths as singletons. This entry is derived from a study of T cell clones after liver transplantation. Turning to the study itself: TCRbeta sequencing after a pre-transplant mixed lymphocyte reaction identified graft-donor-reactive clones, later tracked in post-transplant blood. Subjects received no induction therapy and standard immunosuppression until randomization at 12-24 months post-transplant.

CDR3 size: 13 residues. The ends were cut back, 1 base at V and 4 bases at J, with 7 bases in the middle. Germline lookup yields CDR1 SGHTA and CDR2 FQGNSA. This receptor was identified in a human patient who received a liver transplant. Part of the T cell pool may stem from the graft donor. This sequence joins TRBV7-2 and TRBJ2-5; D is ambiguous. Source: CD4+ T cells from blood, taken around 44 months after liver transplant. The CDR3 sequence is CASSLEQTETQYF. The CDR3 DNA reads TGTGCCAGCAGCTTAGAACAGACAGAGACCCAGTACTTC.